These 7 T cell receptor beta chains share one sample of origin, sequenced in a study of CD4+ T cells in melanoma. The method was immunoSEQ multiplex PCR; TCRdb's version includes in-frame clones alone and lacks a portion of them. The sample includes approximately 20,000 clones, roughly 78% of them seen just once. These receptors were taken from a human donor with melanoma.

The chain joins TRBV19 to TRBJ2-1; TRBD2 matches 10 bases. Losses at the gene ends were 3 bases for V and 8 bases for J; bases not matched to a gene: 13. This CDR3 spans 17 amino acids. Germline V CDR1 and CDR2: LNHDA, SQIVND (reference sequence). The chain's CDR3 is CASSIATRIAGGDEQFF. The CDR3 DNA follows: TGTGCCAGTAGTATTGCGACGAGAATAGCGGGGGGTGATGAGCAGTTCTTC. The full variable domain, in which reference TRBV19 and TRBJ2-1 provide the parts outside the CDR3, is DGGITQSPKYLFRKEGQNVTLSCEQNLNHDAMYWYRQDPGQGLRLIYYSQIVNDFQKGDIAEGYSVSREKKESFPLTVTSAQKNPTAFYLCASSIATRIAGGDEQFFGPGTRLTVL.

This clone has only a few counts. The rearrangement links TRBV6-5 to TRBJ1-2; D is unresolved. This CDR3 has 14 residues. CDR1 is MNHEY, CDR2 SVGAGI, per germline. Trimming removed 6 bases from V and 4 bases from J, with 15 bases in between. The CDR3 coding sequence is TGTGCCAGCAGAAAGACACATTTTAGCTATGGCTACACCTTC. Translated, it gives CASRKTHFSYGYTF.

The chain links TRBV7-9 to TRBJ1-4, with D unresolved. With 1 base removed from V and 4 bases from J, the gap between germline ends came to 10 bases. The CDR3 has 15 residues. The germline V gene has CDR1 SEHNR and CDR2 FQNEAQ (reference sequence). The CDR3 DNA sequence: TGTGCCAGCAGCTTAGGAGGTCAGTTTAATGAAAAACTGTTTTTT. Protein product: CASSLGGQFNEKLFF.

The V and J genes are TRBV5-1 and TRBJ1-4; TRBD1 agrees at 7 bases. J lost 4 bases, V lost 0 bases, and 3 bases had no gene match. CDR3 size: 15 residues. CDR1 and CDR2 from the germline V gene are SGHRS and YFSETQ. CDR3 DNA: TGCGCCAGCAGCTTGGAGGGGGCAGATAATGAAAAACTGTTTTTT. Protein sequence: CASSLEGADNEKLFF. Combining the CDR3 with reference TRBV5-1 and TRBJ1-4 gives the whole variable domain KAGVTQTPRYLIKTRGQQVTLSCSPISGHRSVSWYQQTPGQGLQFLFEYFSETQRNKGNFPGRFSGRQFSNSRSEMNVSTLELGDSALYLCASSLEGADNEKLFFGSGTQLSVL.

The chain carries TRBV6-5 and TRBJ1-2; D is ambiguous. CDR3 length: 12 residues. CDR1 MNHEY and CDR2 SVGAGI come from the germline V gene. With 8 bases removed from V and 4 bases from J, the gap between germline ends came to 11 bases. Here the CDR3 DNA reads TGTGCCAGCGGGAGATCCGGCTATGGCTACACCTTC. Encoded protein: CASGRSGYGYTF.

This chain uses TRBV19 with TRBJ2-5, with D unclear. Germline loops: CDR1 LNHDA, CDR2 SQIVND (reference sequence). Trimming stripped 3 bases from V and 4 bases from J, with 15 bases between. The length of the CDR3 is 15 residues. CDR3 bases: TGTGCCAGTAGTATTAATAGTGGGTGGGGAGAGACCCAGTACTTC. This gives the protein CASSINSGWGETQYF.

DNA of the CDR3: TGTGCCAGCAGCTTATATCGGGACAGAGGAAACACCATATATTTT. The encoded protein is CASSLYRDRGNTIYF. The chain carries TRBV5-5 and TRBJ1-3, with TRBD1 matching over 7 bases. The CDR3 covers 15 residues. The junction had 6 bases not matched to a gene; V was cut back by 2 bases and J by 4 bases. Germline V gene sequence: CDR1 SGHKS, CDR2 YYEKEE (reference sequence).